This is a list of T cell receptor beta chains from one sample in a study of T cell responses to AZD1222 COVID-19 vaccine. This table comes from immunoSEQ multiplex PCR, and its TCRdb copy is limited to in-frame clones, with some not included. The repertoire holds 150,000 or so clones, less than 95% seen once, with about 5.9% in the top ten. The sequencing here drew on peripheral blood, taken 28 days after the second AZD1222 dose. These receptors were obtained from an adult who received the AZD1222 COVID-19 vaccine. Both conserved end residues are part of each CDR3. A D gene is named only where the DNA matches it firmly. The size of a clone is reported for some rows only, either as once, few or many, or as a class for expanded clones.

size | D | J | V | DNA | CDR3
. | . | TRBJ1-2 | TRBV28 | TGTGCCAGCAGTTTTTATCCGGATGGCTACACCTTC | CASSFYPDGYTF
. | TRBD1 | TRBJ2-5 | TRBV7-2 | TGTGCCAGCAGCTTAGAGGGGGGCAGGGGGCTAGGTTGGGAGACCCAGTACTTC | CASSLEGGRGLGWETQYF
. | . | TRBJ2-7 | TRBV30 | TGTGCCTGGAGTCCGGGCACTCCCGGGGAGCAGTACTTC | CAWSPGTPGEQYF
once | TRBD1 | TRBJ2-7 | TRBV7-2 | TGTGCCAGCAGCTTAGCCGCCATGGGGACAGGGGGCGCGTACGAGCAGTACTTC | CASSLAAMGTGGAYEQYF
. | TRBD1 | TRBJ2-1 | TRBV6-5 | TGTGCCAGCAGCCCCGGACAGGGGATGAATGAGCAGTTCTTC | CASSPGQGMNEQFF
. | TRBD1 | TRBJ1-4 | TRBV28 | TGTGCCAGCAGACCCGACAGGGGGATTTATGAAAAACTGTTTTTT | CASRPDRGIYEKLFF
. | . | TRBJ1-2 | TRBV3-1/TRBV3-2 | TGTGCCAGCAGCCAAATCGGCAGGGGCTATGGCTACACCTTC | CASSQIGRGYGYTF
. | TRBD1 | TRBJ1-2 | TRBV29-1 | TGCAGCGTTCAGACAGGGCAAGTCAGCTACACCTTC | CSVQTGQVSYTF
. | . | TRBJ2-7 | TRBV24-1 | TGTGCCACTAACGAGGGCACGGATGGCGAGCAGTACTTC | CATNEGTDGEQYF
. | . | TRBJ1-6 | TRBV3-1/TRBV3-2 | TGTGCCAGCAGCCAAGGTCGGGGATATTCACCCCTCCACTTT | CASSQGRGYSPLHF
. | TRBD1 | TRBJ2-2 | TRBV6-5 | TGTGCCAGCACCGGGACAGGTCCAAACACCGGGGAGCTGTTTTTT | CASTGTGPNTGELFF
once | . | TRBJ2-7 | TRBV6-5 | TGTGCCAGCAGTTACTCGCAACAGTACTCCTACGAGCAGTACTTC | CASSYSQQYSYEQYF
. | . | TRBJ2-7 | TRBV12-3/TRBV12-4 | TGTGCCAGCAGTTTGAGGCAGCACTACGAGCAGTACTTC | CASSLRQHYEQYF
. | TRBD1 | TRBJ2-3 | TRBV12-5 | TGTGCTAGTCAGGGGGCTAACACAGATACGCAGTATTTT | CASQGANTDTQYF
. | . | TRBJ1-1 | TRBV6-5 | TGTGCCAGCAGAATCTCTGGGACTTCGGGGACTGAAGCTTTCTTT | CASRISGTSGTEAFF
. | . | TRBJ2-5 | TRBV19 | TGTGCCAGTAGTATAATTGGGCGGAATGAAGAGACCCAGTACTTC | CASSIIGRNEETQYF
. | . | TRBJ1-2 | TRBV4-2 | TGTGCCAGCAGCCAAGATCCCCAGGTGGGCCATCTGTACTATGGCTACACCTTC | CASSQDPQVGHLYYGYTF
. | . | TRBJ2-1 | TRBV30 | TGTGCCCACGATCTAGGAATAAATGAGCAGTTCTTC | CAHDLGINEQFF
. | . | TRBJ1-4 | TRBV19 | TGTGCCAGTAGTACCCGACCGATTAATGAAAAACTGTTTTTT | CASSTRPINEKLFF
. | . | TRBJ2-7 | TRBV19 | TGTGCCAGTAGTATATCCCTCGGGAGAGAGCAGTACTTC | CASSISLGREQYF
once | TRBD1 | TRBJ2-4 | TRBV4-1 | TGCGCCAGCAGCCAACAGATCTTAGGGACAGGGAAAAACATTCAGTACTTC | CASSQQILGTGKNIQYF
. | TRBD2 | TRBJ2-3 | TRBV5-4 | TGTGCCAGCTCCCGCGTTGGCGGGAGGGTAGTAGATACGCAGTATTTT | CASSRVGGRVVDTQYF
. | TRBD1 | TRBJ2-7 | TRBV30 | TGTGCCTGGAGTCAGGGGGTTGGCACCTACGAGCAGTACTTC | CAWSQGVGTYEQYF
. | . | TRBJ2-2 | TRBV2 | TGTGCCAGCAGCGATCAATTAGGCGCCGGGGAGCTGTTTTTT | CASSDQLGAGELFF
. | . | TRBJ2-5 | TRBV7-9 | TGTGCCAGCAGCTTCTTCACAATAGGAGAGACCCAGTACTTC | CASSFFTIGETQYF
. | . | TRBJ1-4 | TRBV7-9 | TGTGCCAGCAGCTTATTGGCGACGGTGAATGAAAAACTGTTTTTT | CASSLLATVNEKLFF
. | . | TRBJ2-6 | TRBV5-8 | TGTGCCAGCAGCCAGGGACTGTACTCTGGGGCCAACGTCCTGACTTTC | CASSQGLYSGANVLTF
. | TRBD1 | TRBJ2-7 | TRBV3-1/TRBV3-2 | TGTGCCAGCAGGCTGACAGGGCATTCCTACGAGCAGTACTTC | CASRLTGHSYEQYF
. | . | TRBJ1-5 | TRBV2 | TGTGCCAGTTGGGCCCGGGTCACGAATCAGCCCCAGCATTTT | CASWARVTNQPQHF
once | TRBD1 | TRBJ2-7 | TRBV27 | TGTGCCAGCCGACCGGGACAGGGGTTTACGTGGGACTCCTACGAGCAGTACTTC | CASRPGQGFTWDSYEQYF
. | . | TRBJ2-7 | TRBV3-1/TRBV3-2 | TGTGCCAGCAGCCAACGACGGGGGACGGAGGGCGAGCAGTACTTC | CASSQRRGTEGEQYF
. | . | TRBJ1-5 | TRBV29-1 | TGCAGCGTTGAATCGAGCGATCAGCCCCAGCATTTT | CSVESSDQPQHF
. | . | TRBJ2-3 | TRBV24-1 | TGTGCCACCAGAAGTAGCACAGATACGCAGTATTTT | CATRSSTDTQYF
. | . | TRBJ2-1 | TRBV6-1 | TGTGCCAGCAGTGAAGCTCCCTTCTACAATGAGCAGTTCTTC | CASSEAPFYNEQFF
. | . | TRBJ2-2 | TRBV10-1 | TGCGCCAGCAGTGGTGGAGATGCGAACACCGGGGAGCTGTTTTTT | CASSGGDANTGELFF
. | . | TRBJ2-7 | TRBV6-5 | TGTGCCAGCAGGTCGGTGTCCTACGAGCAGTACTTC | CASRSVSYEQYF
few | . | TRBJ2-3 | TRBV2 | TGTGCCAGCAGTGAAAGCGGACCCCCCGATACGCAGTATTTT | CASSESGPPDTQYF
. | TRBD1 | TRBJ1-6 | TRBV11-2 | TGTGCCAGCAGACCGATAAGGGGGCTATACTCACCCCTCCACTTT | CASRPIRGLYSPLHF
. | . | TRBJ1-2 | TRBV20-1 | TGCAGTGCTAGGCACCCCTATGGCTACACCTTC | CSARHPYGYTF
. | TRBD2 | TRBJ2-7 | TRBV18 | TGTGCCAGCTCACCCCCCGCGGTGCGGGGGGAGCAGTACTTC | CASSPPAVRGEQYF
. | TRBD1 | TRBJ2-5 | TRBV20-1 | TGCAGTGCTAGTCCCGGGACAGGGTACCAAGAGACCCAGTACTTC | CSASPGTGYQETQYF